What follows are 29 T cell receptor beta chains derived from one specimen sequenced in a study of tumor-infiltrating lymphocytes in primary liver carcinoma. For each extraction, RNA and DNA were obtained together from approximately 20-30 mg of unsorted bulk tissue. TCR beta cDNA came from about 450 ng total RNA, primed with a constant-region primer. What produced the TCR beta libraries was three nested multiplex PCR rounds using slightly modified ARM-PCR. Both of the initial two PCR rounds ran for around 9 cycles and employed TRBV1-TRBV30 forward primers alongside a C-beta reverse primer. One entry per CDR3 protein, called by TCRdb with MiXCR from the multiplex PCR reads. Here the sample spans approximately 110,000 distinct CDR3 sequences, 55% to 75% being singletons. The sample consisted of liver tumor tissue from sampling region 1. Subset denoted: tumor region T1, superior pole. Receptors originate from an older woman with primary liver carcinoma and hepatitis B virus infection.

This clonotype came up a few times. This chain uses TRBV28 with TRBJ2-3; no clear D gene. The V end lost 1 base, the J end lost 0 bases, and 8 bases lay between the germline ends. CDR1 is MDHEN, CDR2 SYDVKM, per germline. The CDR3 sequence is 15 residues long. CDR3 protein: CASSLFRPSTDTQYF. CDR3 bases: TGTGCCAGCAGTTTATTCCGGCCGAGCACAGATACGCAGTATTTT.

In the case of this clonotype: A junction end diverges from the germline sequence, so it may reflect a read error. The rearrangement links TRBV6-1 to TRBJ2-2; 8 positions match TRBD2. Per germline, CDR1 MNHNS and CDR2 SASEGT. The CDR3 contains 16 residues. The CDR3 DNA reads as TGTGCCAGCAGCACCGTGACTAGCGTTAACATCGGGGAGCTGTTTTTT. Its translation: CASSTVTSVNIGELFF.

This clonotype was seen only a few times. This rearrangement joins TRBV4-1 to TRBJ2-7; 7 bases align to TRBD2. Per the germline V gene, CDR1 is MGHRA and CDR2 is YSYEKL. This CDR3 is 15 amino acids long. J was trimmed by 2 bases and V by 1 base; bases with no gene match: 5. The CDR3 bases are TGCGCCAGCAGCCAAGCGGGGGGAGACCCCTACGAGCAGTACTTC. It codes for CASSQAGGDPYEQYF.

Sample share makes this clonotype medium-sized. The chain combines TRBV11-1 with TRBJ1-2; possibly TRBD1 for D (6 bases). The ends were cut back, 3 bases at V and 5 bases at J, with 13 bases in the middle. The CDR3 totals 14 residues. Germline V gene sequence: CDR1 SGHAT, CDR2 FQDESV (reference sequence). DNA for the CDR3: TGTGCCAGCAGCTTTGGTGGGACAAGTTATGGCTACACCTTC. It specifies CASSFGGTSYGYTF.

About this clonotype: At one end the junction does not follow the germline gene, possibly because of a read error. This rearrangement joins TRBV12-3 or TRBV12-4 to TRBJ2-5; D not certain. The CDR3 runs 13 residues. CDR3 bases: TGTGCCATCAGTCACGGGTTGGGGGAGACCCAGTACTTC. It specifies CAISHGLGETQYF.

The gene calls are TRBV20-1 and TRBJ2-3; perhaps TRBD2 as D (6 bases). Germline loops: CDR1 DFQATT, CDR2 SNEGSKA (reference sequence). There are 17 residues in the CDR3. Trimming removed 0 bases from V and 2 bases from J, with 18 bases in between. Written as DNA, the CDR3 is TGCAGTGCTAGAGATCCCGCGGGAAACTCCCTCACAGATACGCAGTATTTT. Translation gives CSARDPAGNSLTDTQYF.

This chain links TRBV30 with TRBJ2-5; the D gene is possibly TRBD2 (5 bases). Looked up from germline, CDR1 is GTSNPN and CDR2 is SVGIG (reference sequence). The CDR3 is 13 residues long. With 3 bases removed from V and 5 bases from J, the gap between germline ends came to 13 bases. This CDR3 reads CAWSRGSSETQYF. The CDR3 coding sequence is TGTGCCTGGAGCCGGGGATCCTCGGAGACCCAGTACTTC.

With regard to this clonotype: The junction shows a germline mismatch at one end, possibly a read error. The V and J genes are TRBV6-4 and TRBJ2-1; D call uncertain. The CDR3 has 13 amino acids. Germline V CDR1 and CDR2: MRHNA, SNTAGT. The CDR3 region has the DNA TGTGTCAGCAGTGAATCCGTAGGCCCCGAGCAGTTCTTC. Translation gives CVSSESVGPEQFF.

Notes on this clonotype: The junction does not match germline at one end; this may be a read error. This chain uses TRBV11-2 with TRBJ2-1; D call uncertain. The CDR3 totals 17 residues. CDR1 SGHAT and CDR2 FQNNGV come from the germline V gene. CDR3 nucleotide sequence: TGTGCCAGCGGCTTCACCCCACTGAGGAGCTCCTACAGTGAGCAGTTCTTC. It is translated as CASGFTPLRSSYSEQFF.

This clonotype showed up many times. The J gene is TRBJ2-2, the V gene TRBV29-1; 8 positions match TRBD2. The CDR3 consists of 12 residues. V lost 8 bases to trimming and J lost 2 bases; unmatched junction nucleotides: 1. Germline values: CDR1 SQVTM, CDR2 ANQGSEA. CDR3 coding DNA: TGCAGCCTAGCGGGTAACACCGGGGAGCTGTTTTTT. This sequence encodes CSLAGNTGELFF.

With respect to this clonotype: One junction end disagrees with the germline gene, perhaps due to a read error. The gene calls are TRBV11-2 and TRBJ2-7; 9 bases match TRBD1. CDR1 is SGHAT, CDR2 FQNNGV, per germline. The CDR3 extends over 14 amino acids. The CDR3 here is CASSTTGGAYKQYF. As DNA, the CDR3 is TGTGCCAGCAGTACGACAGGGGGGGCCTACAAGCAGTACTTC.

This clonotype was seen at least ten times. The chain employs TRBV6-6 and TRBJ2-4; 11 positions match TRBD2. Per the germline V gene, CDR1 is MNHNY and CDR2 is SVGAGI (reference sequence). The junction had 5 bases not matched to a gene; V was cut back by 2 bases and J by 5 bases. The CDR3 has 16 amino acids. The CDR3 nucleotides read TGTGCCAGCAGTTACGGGGGACTAGCGGTTCAAAACATTCAGTACTTC. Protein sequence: CASSYGGLAVQNIQYF.

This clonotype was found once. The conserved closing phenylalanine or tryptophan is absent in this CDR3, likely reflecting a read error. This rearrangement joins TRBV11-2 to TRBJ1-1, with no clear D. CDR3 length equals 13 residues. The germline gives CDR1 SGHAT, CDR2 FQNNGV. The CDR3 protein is CTSSTRMNTEAFL. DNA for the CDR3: TGTACCAGCAGCACTAGAATGAACACTGAAGCTTTCCTT.

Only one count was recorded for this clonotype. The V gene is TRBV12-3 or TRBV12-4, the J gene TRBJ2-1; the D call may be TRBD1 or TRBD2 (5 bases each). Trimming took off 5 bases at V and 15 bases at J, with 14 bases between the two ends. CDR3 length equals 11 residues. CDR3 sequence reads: CASSKGPVAFF. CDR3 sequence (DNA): TGTGCCAGCAGTAAGGGACCCGTCGCGTTCTTC.

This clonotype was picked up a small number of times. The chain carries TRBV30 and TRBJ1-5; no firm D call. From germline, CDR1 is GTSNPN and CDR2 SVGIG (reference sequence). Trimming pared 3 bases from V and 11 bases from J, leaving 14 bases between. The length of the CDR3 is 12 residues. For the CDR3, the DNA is TGTGCCTGGAGCCGGGGAGATAGTTCCCAGCATTTT. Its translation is CAWSRGDSSQHF.

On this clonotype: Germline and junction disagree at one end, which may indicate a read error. The CDR3 region is CASSSFAGRSYEQYF. CDR3 coding DNA: TGTGCTAGCAGCAGCTTCGCGGGAAGGTCCTACGAGCAGTACTTC. V and J are TRBV7-9 and TRBJ2-7; perhaps TRBD2 as D (6 bases). The V gene's germline CDR1 is SEHNR and CDR2 FQNEAQ (reference sequence). The CDR3 spans 15 residues.

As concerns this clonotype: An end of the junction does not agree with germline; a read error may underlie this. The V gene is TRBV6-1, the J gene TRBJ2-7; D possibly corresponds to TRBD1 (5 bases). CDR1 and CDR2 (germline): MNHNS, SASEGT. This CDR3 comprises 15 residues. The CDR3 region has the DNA TGTGCCAGCAGTGACACAGGTGGTGGCTCCTACGAACAGTACTTC. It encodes CASSDTGGGSYEQYF.

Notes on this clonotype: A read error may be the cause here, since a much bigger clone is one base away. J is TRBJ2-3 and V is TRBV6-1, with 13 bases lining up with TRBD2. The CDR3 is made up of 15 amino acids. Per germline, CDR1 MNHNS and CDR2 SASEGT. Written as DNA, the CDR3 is TGTGCCAGCCTTGGACTAGCGGGAGCAGGAGATGCGCAGTATTTT. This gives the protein CASLGLAGAGDAQYF.

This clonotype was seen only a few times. The CDR3 loop is CASSLFLNSGANVLTF. The CDR3 DNA follows: TGTGCCAGCAGTTTATTCCTGAACTCTGGGGCCAACGTCCTGACTTTC. The gene calls are TRBV12-3 or TRBV12-4 and TRBJ2-6, with unresolved D. There are 16 residues in the CDR3. Trimming shortened V by 2 bases and J by 0 bases, and 8 bases separated the two germline ends.

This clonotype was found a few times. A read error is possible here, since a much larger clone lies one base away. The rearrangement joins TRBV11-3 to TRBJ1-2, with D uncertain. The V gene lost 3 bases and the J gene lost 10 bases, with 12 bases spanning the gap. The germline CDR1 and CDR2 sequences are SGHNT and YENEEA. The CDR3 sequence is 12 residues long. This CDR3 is CASSFGMSDYTF. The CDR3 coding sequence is TGTGCCAGCAGCTTCGGGATGTCGGACTACACCTTC.

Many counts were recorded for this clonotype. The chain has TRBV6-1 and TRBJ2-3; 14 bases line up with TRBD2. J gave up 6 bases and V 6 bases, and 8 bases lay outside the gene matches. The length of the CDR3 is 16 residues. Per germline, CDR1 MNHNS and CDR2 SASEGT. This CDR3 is CASRGLAGVGRDTQYF. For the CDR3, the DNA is TGTGCCAGCAGGGGACTAGCGGGAGTAGGGCGGGATACGCAGTATTTT.

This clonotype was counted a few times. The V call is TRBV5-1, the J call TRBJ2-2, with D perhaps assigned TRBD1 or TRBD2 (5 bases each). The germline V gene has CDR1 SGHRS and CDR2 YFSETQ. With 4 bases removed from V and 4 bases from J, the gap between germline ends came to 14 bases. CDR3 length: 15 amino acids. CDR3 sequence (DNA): TGCGCCAGCAGCGGGACCCCAATACGCACCGGGGAGCTGTTTTTT. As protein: CASSGTPIRTGELFF.

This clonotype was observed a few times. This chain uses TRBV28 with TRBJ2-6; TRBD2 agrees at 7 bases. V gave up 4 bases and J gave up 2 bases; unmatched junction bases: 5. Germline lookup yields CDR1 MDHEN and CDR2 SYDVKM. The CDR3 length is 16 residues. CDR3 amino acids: CASSSRTRPGANVLTF. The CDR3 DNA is TGTGCCAGCAGTTCCCGGACTAGACCTGGGGCCAACGTCCTGACTTTC.

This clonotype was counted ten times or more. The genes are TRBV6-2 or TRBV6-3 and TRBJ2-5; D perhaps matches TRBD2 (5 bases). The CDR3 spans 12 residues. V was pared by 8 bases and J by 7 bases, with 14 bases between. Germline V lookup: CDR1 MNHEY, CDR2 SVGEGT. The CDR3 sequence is CASGHSEGTQYF. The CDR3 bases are TGTGCCAGCGGCCATAGTGAGGGGACCCAGTACTTC.

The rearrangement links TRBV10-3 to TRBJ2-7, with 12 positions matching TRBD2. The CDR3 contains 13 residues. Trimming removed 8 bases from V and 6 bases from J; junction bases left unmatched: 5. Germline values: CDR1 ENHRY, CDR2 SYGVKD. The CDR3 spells CAIGLAGGPEQYF. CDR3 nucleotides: TGTGCCATCGGGCTAGCGGGAGGGCCCGAGCAGTACTTC.

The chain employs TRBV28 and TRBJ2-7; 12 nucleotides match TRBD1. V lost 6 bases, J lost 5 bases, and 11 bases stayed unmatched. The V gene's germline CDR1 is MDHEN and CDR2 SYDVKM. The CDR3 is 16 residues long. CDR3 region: CASSFGGGQGANEQYF. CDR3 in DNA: TGTGCCAGCAGCTTTGGGGGGGGACAGGGGGCTAACGAGCAGTACTTC.

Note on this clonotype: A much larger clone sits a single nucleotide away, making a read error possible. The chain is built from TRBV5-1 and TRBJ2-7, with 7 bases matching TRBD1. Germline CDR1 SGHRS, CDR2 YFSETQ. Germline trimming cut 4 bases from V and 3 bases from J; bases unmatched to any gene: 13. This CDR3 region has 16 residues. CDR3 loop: CASSDHFGQVIYEQYF. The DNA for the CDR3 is TGCGCCAGCAGCGATCACTTTGGACAGGTCATCTACGAGCAGTACTTC.

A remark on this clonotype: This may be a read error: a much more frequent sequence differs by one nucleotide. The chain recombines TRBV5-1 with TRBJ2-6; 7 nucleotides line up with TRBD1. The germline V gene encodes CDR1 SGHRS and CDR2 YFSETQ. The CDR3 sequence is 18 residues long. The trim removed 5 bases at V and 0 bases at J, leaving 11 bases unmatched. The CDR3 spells CASSLYLTGYSGANVLTF. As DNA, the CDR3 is TGCGCCAGCAGTCTTTACTTGACAGGGTACTCTGGGGCCAACGTCCTGACTTTC.

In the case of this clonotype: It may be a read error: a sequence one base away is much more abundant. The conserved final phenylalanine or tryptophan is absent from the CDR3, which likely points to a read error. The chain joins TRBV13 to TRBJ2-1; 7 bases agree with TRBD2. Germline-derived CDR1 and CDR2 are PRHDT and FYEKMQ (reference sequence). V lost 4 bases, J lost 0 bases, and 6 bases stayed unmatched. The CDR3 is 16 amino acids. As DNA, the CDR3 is TGTGCCAGCAGCTCTCTGGGCGGGAGCTCCTACAATGAGCAGTTCTCC. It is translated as CASSSLGGSSYNEQFS.